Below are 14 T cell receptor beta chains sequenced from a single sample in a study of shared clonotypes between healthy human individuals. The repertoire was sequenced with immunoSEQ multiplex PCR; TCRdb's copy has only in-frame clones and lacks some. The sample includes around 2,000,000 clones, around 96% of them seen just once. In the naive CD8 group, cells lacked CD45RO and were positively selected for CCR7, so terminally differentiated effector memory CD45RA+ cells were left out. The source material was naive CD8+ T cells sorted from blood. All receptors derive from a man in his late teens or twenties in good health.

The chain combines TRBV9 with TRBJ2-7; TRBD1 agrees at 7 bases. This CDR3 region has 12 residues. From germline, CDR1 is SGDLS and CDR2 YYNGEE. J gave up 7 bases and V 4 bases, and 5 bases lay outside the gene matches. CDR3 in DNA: TGTGCCAGCAGCCGGACAGGTGGAGAGCAGTACTTC. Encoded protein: CASSRTGGEQYF.

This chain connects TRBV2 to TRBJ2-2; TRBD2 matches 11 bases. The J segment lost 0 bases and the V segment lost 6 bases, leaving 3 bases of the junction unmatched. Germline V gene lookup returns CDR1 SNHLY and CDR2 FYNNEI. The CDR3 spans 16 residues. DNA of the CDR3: TGTGCCAGCAGAGCGACTAGCGGGACGAACACCGGGGAGCTGTTTTTT. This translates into CASRATSGTNTGELFF.

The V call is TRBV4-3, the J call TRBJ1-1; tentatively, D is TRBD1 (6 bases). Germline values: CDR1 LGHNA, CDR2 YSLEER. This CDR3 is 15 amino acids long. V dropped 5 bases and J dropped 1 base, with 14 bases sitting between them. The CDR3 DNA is TGCGCCAGCAGCACTCGACAGGCCTCGAACACTGAAGCTTTCTTT. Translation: CASSTRQASNTEAFF.

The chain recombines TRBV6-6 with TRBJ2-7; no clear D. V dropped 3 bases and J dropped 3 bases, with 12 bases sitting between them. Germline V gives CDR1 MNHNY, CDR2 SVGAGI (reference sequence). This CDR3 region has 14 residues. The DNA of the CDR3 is TGTGCCAGCAGTTATAACCCAGGCAACTACGAGCAGTACTTC. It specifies CASSYNPGNYEQYF.

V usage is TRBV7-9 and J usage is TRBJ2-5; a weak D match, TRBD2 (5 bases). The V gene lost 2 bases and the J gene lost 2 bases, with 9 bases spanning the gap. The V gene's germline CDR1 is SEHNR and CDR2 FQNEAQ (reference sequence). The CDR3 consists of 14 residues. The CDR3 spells CASSLRDGQETQYF. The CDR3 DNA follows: TGTGCCAGCAGCTTACGGGATGGTCAAGAGACCCAGTACTTC.

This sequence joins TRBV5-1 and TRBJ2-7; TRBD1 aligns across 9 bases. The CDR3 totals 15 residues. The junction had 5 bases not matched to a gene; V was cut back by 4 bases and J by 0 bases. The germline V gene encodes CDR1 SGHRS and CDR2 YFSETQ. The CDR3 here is CASSIGQGRSYEQYF. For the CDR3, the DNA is TGCGCCAGCAGCATCGGACAGGGGCGCTCCTACGAGCAGTACTTC.

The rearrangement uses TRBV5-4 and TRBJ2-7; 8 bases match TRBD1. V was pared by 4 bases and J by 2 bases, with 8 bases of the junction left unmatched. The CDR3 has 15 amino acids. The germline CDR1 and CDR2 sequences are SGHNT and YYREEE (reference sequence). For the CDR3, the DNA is TGTGCCAGCAGCGGGGGAGGACAGGGCCCCTACGAGCAGTACTTC. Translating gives CASSGGGQGPYEQYF.

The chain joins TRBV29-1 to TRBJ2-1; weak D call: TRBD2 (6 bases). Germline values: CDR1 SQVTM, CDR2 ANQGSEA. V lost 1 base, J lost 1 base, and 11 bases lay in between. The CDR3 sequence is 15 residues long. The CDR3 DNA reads TGCAGCGTTGAAGCGGGGGTGGGGTCCTACAATGAGCAGTTCTTC. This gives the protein CSVEAGVGSYNEQFF.

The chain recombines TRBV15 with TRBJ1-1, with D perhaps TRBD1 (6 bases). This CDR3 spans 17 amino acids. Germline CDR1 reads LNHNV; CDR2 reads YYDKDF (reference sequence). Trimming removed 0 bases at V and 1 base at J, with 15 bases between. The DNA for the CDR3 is TGTGCCACCAGCAGAGATTCGGCAGGGGTGAGGAACACTGAAGCTTTCTTT. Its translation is CATSRDSAGVRNTEAFF.

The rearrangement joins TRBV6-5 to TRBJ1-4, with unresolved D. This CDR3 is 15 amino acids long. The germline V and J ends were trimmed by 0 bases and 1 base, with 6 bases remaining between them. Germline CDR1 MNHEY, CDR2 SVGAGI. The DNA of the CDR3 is TGTGCCAGCAGTTACTCTGAAGGAACTAATGAAAAACTGTTTTTT. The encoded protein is CASSYSEGTNEKLFF.

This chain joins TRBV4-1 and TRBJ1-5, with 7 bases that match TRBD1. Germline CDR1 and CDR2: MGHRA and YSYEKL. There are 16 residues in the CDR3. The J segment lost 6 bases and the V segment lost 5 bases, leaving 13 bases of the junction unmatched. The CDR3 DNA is TGCGCCAGCAGCGTCTCTGACAGGGATAGGGGTCAGCCCCAGCATTTT. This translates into CASSVSDRDRGQPQHF.

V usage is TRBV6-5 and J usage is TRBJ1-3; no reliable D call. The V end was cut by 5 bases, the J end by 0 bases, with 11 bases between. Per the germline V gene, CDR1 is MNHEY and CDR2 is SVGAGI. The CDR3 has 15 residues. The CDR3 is CASSQDGNSGNTIYF. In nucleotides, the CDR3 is TGTGCCAGCAGTCAGGACGGGAACTCTGGAAACACCATATATTTT.

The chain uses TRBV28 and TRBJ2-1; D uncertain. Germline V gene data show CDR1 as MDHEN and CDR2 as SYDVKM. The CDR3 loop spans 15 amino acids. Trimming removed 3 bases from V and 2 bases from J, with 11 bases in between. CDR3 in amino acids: CASSLARYPYNEQFF. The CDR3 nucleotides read TGTGCCAGCAGTTTGGCGAGGTATCCCTACAATGAGCAGTTCTTC.

The CDR3 nucleotides are TGTGCCAGCACCCCTGCGGGGGCGAGTCAAGAGACCCAGTACTTC. Translating it yields CASTPAGASQETQYF. The rearrangement links TRBV6-1 to TRBJ2-5; tentative D call: TRBD2 (7 bases). The CDR3 is 15 amino acids. V lost 7 bases and J lost 2, with 17 bases in between. In germline, CDR1 is MNHNS, CDR2 SASEGT.